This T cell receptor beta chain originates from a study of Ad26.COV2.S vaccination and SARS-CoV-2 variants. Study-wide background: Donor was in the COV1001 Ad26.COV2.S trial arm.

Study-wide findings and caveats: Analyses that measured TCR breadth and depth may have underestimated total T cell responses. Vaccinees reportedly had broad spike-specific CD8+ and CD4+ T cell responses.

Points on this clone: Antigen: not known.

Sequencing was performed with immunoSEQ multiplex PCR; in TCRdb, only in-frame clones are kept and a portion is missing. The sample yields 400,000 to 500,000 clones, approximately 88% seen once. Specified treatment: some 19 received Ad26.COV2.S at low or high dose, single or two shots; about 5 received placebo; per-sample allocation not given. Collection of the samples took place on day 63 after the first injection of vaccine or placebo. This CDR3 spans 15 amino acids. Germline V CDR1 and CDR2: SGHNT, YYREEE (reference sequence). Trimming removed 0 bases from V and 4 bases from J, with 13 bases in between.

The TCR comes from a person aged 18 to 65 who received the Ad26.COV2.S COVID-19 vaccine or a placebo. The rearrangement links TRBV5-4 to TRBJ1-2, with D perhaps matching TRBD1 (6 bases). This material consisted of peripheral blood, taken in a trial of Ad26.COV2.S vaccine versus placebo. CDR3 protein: CASSLVSGQSYGYTF. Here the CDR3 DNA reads TGTGCCAGCAGCTTGGTCAGCGGACAGTCCTATGGCTACACCTTC.